This TCR beta chain was profiled in a study of blood T cell repertoires in COVID-19. This CDR3 contains 13 residues. Trimming removed 3 bases at V and 6 bases at J, with 14 bases between. CDR1 and CDR2 (germline): SQVTM, ANQGSEA. Sequencing used immunoSEQ multiplex PCR; TCRdb keeps in-frame clones, though not all of them. The table records about 270,000 clones, 80% to 90% of them present only once. This sequence originates from a woman between 18 and 30 years old who had recovered from COVID-19. This chain connects TRBV29-1 to TRBJ1-1, with D possibly matching TRBD1 (5 bases). Sequencing was performed on PBMCs or T cells enriched from blood (not recorded which). The CDR3 DNA reads as TGCAGCGTTGAGCCCGACCTGGGGCCTGAAGCTTTCTTT. Its translation is CSVEPDLGPEAFF.